One and the same sample provided the 26 T cell receptor beta chains below, sequenced in a study of blood T cell repertoires in COVID-19. Sequencing was performed with immunoSEQ multiplex PCR; in TCRdb, only in-frame clones are kept and a portion is missing. Found here are just under 350,000 clones, around 86% of them singletons; the top ten hold about 6%. The sequenced sample consisted of peripheral blood. These receptors came from a woman in her 50s with COVID-19, enrolled during active disease.

This clone was detected only a few times. DNA for the CDR3: TGTGCCAGCAGCCTGTCGGGACAGGGGGGCAATCAGCCCCAGCATTTT. It translates to CASSLSGQGGNQPQHF. The chain employs TRBV3-1 (or the pseudogene TRBV3-2) and TRBJ1-5; 11 bases align to TRBD1. After removal of 4 bases from V and 2 bases from J, the junction contained 4 bases not matched to a gene. Germline loops: CDR1 LGHDT, CDR2 YNNKEL (reference sequence). This CDR3 has 16 amino acids.

This rearrangement joins TRBV29-1 to TRBJ2-7; the D gene is possibly TRBD1 (6 bases). The CDR3 extends over 12 amino acids. With 4 bases removed from V and 9 bases from J, the gap between germline ends came to 16 bases. CDR1 and CDR2 from the germline V gene are SQVTM and ANQGSEA. The CDR3 coding sequence is TGCAGCGTTGTAACCGGCACCAGGGGGCAGTACTTC. Translation: CSVVTGTRGQYF.

V usage is TRBV19 and J usage is TRBJ2-5, with 9 bases aligning to TRBD1. The CDR3 contains 16 residues. J gave up 5 bases and V 1 base, and 8 bases lay outside the gene matches. CDR1 is LNHDA and CDR2 is SQIVND in the germline V gene (reference sequence). CDR3 sequence reads: CASSIGGTGYMETQYF. In nucleotides, the CDR3 is TGTGCCAGTAGTATAGGAGGGACAGGGTATATGGAGACCCAGTACTTC.

The rearrangement joins TRBV6-6 to TRBJ2-7; TRBD2 matches at 12 bases. The CDR3 runs 14 residues. Trimming at V came to 6 bases and at J to 6 bases, leaving 6 bases not matched to a gene. Per germline, CDR1 MNHNY and CDR2 SVGAGI (reference sequence). CDR3 DNA: TGTGCCAGCAGGTCCGGGACTAGCGGGTCCGAGCAGTACTTC. Translation: CASRSGTSGSEQYF.

This chain joins TRBV12-5 and TRBJ2-7; unclear D gene. Trimming removed 10 bases from V and 4 bases from J, with 17 bases in between. The CDR3 loop spans 13 amino acids. In germline, CDR1 is LGHNT, CDR2 FRNRAP. The CDR3 here is CATSLGDTYEQYF. In DNA form, the CDR3 reads TGTGCTACGAGCCTGGGCGACACATACGAGCAGTACTTC.

V is TRBV27 and J is TRBJ2-5; D is possibly TRBD1 (6 bases). CDR3 length: 15 amino acids. Germline V gives CDR1 MNHEY, CDR2 SMNVEV (reference sequence). Trimming left V 5 bases short and J 4 bases short, with 17 bases between. The CDR3 is CASSPARVGGETQYF. CDR3 DNA sequence: TGTGCCAGCAGTCCCGCGAGGGTAGGGGGAGAGACCCAGTACTTC.

The chain recombines TRBV5-4 with TRBJ1-3; maybe TRBD1 (6 bases). CDR3 length: 16 residues. The germline V gene has CDR1 SGHNT and CDR2 YYREEE (reference sequence). Trimming pared 0 bases from V and 3 bases from J, leaving 13 bases between. CDR3 DNA sequence: TGTGCCAGCAGCTTGGACAGGGTTTATGGTGGAAACACCATATATTTT. As protein: CASSLDRVYGGNTIYF.

This chain uses TRBV4-1 with TRBJ2-1; D is unresolved. Germline V gives CDR1 MGHRA, CDR2 YSYEKL. This CDR3 spans 15 amino acids. The V and J ends lost 0 bases and 6 bases respectively, with 12 bases between them. In DNA, the CDR3 is TGCGCCAGCAGCCAAGAGTTAGCTACTCGCAATGAGCAGTTCTTC. Amino acid sequence: CASSQELATRNEQFF.

The rearrangement uses TRBV19 and TRBJ1-4; no definite D call. The V gene lost 3 bases and the J gene lost 4 bases, with 12 bases spanning the gap. Germline lookup yields CDR1 LNHDA and CDR2 SQIVND (reference sequence). The CDR3 totals 15 residues. The CDR3 loop is CASSISGVFNEKLFF. In DNA form, the CDR3 reads TGTGCCAGTAGTATCTCTGGAGTGTTTAATGAAAAACTGTTTTTT. Supplemented by reference TRBV19 and TRBJ1-4, the full variable domain reads DGGITQSPKYLFRKEGQNVTLSCEQNLNHDAMYWYRQDPGQGLRLIYYSQIVNDFQKGDIAEGYSVSREKKESFPLTVTSAQKNPTAFYLCASSISGVFNEKLFFGSGTQLSVL.

The chain uses TRBV18 and TRBJ2-7, with no clear D. CDR3 size: 14 residues. Trimming removed 3 bases at V and 3 bases at J, with 12 bases between. CDR1 is KGHSH and CDR2 is LQKENI in the germline V gene. CDR3 bases: TGTGCCAGCTCACCTCCCCCAGGCAACTACGAGCAGTACTTC. Encoded protein: CASSPPPGNYEQYF.

The chain uses TRBV3-1 (or the pseudogene TRBV3-2) and TRBJ2-5, with 16 nucleotides matching TRBD2. With 3 bases clipped from V and 5 bases from J, the junction kept 6 bases outside the gene matches. CDR1 is LGHDT, CDR2 YNNKEL, per germline (reference sequence). This CDR3 is 17 amino acids long. CDR3 region: CASSQGLAGGPRETQYF. The CDR3 bases are TGTGCCAGCAGCCAGGGACTAGCGGGAGGGCCGCGGGAGACCCAGTACTTC.

The table lists this clone with a few counts. The chain is built from TRBV5-4 and TRBJ2-7, with 9 bases aligning to TRBD1. From germline, CDR1 is SGHNT and CDR2 YYREEE (reference sequence). The CDR3 runs to 15 residues. J lost 3 bases, V lost 4 bases, and 8 bases had no gene match. The CDR3: CASSVRDRVVYEQYF. In DNA, the CDR3 is TGTGCCAGCAGCGTCCGGGACAGGGTGGTCTACGAGCAGTACTTC.

J is TRBJ2-1 and V is TRBV13; 8 nucleotides match TRBD1. Germline lookup yields CDR1 PRHDT and CDR2 FYEKMQ (reference sequence). After removal of 2 bases from V and 0 bases from J, the junction contained 9 bases not matched to a gene. CDR3 size: 18 residues. The chain's CDR3 is CASSLNFPQGVSYNEQFF. In nucleotides, the CDR3 is TGTGCCAGCAGCTTAAATTTCCCACAGGGGGTCTCCTACAATGAGCAGTTCTTC.

The J gene is TRBJ1-3, the V gene TRBV6-2 or TRBV6-3, with no clear D. The CDR3 extends over 11 amino acids. From germline, CDR1 is MNHEY and CDR2 SVGEGT. Trimming took off 2 bases at V and 11 bases at J, with 7 bases between the two ends. The CDR3: CASSYRESIYF. CDR3 nucleotides: TGTGCCAGCAGTTACAGGGAGTCCATATATTTT.

This clone was seen a few times. The CDR3 DNA reads as TGCGCCAGCAGCTTGGGTTACACAGATACGCAGTATTTT. This gives the protein CASSLGYTDTQYF. V and J are TRBV5-1 and TRBJ2-3; D unclear. Trimming took 0 bases from V and 2 from J, leaving 4 bases between them. CDR1 and CDR2 (germline): SGHRS, YFSETQ. The CDR3 sequence is 13 residues long.

The chain combines TRBV27 with TRBJ2-3; 7 bases map to TRBD2. This CDR3 has 14 residues. Germline CDR1 reads MNHEY; CDR2 reads SMNVEV (reference sequence). The V gene end was trimmed by 5 bases and the J gene end by 1 base; junction bases not matched to a gene: 3. CDR3 coding DNA: TGTGCCAGCAGTGCGGGACTACGCACAGATACGCAGTATTTT. It translates to CASSAGLRTDTQYF.

The CDR3 sequence is CASSYGGYYGYTF. CDR3 nucleotide sequence: TGTGCCAGCAGTTACGGGGGCTACTATGGCTACACCTTC. The rearrangement uses TRBV6-6 and TRBJ1-2, with D perhaps TRBD1 (6 bases). Germline V gene lookup returns CDR1 MNHNY and CDR2 SVGAGI (reference sequence). The CDR3 has 13 residues. The germline V and J ends were trimmed by 2 bases and 3 bases, with 7 bases remaining between them.

This clone was seen more than once but under ten times. The chain uses TRBV7-8 and TRBJ2-3; 13 bases map to TRBD2. With V trimmed by 1 base and J by 3 bases, 1 base remained unmatched. In germline, CDR1 is SGHVS, CDR2 FQNEAQ. The CDR3 is 16 amino acids. This CDR3 is CASSLGTSGRTDTQYF. CDR3 coding DNA: TGTGCCAGCAGCTTAGGGACTAGCGGGAGAACAGATACGCAGTATTTT.

This clone was observed once. This chain links TRBV19 with TRBJ2-3; the D gene is possibly TRBD1 (6 bases). Germline V gene lookup returns CDR1 LNHDA and CDR2 SQIVND (reference sequence). CDR3 size: 16 residues. Between the trimmed V and J ends, which lost 3 bases and 1 base, there was a span of 14 bases. The CDR3 loop is CASSMGAAFGTDTQYF. CDR3 nucleotide sequence: TGTGCCAGTAGTATGGGGGCCGCGTTTGGCACAGATACGCAGTATTTT.

The rearrangement uses TRBV6-5 and TRBJ1-5; 7 bases are shared with TRBD1. The germline gives CDR1 MNHEY, CDR2 SVGAGI. The junction had 7 bases not matched to a gene; V was cut back by 2 bases and J by 6 bases. The CDR3 length is 15 residues. DNA for the CDR3: TGTGCCAGCAGTTACGAGGGGGCATTCCGTCAGCCCCAGCATTTT. Protein: CASSYEGAFRQPQHF.

The rearrangement uses TRBV7-2 and TRBJ2-2; the D is unclear. From germline, CDR1 is SGHTA and CDR2 FQGNSA. The V and J ends lost 8 bases and 4 bases respectively, with 11 bases between them. The CDR3 has 13 residues. The CDR3 spells CASSPWPTGELFF. CDR3 nucleotides: TGTGCCAGCTCACCTTGGCCCACCGGGGAGCTGTTTTTT. The full variable domain, rest sourced from reference TRBV7-2 and TRBJ2-2, is GAGVSQSPSNKVTEKGKDVELRCDPISGHTALYWYRQSLGQGLEFLIYFQGNSAPDKSGLPSDRFSAERTGGSVSTLTIQRTQQEDSAVYLCASSPWPTGELFFGEGSRLTVL.

This chain uses TRBV5-4 with TRBJ2-3, with D uncertain. V lost 4 bases and J 6 bases, leaving 9 bases between the germline ends. Germline V gene data show CDR1 as SGHNT and CDR2 as YYREEE (reference sequence). The CDR3 runs 12 residues. CDR3 region: CASSREVDTQYF. For the CDR3, the DNA is TGTGCCAGCAGCCGCGAGGTGGATACGCAGTATTTT.

The V and J genes are TRBV7-7 and TRBJ2-1, with 9 bases aligning to TRBD1. CDR1 is SSHAT and CDR2 is FNYEAQ in the germline V gene (reference sequence). V lost 5 bases to trimming and J lost 3 bases; unmatched junction nucleotides: 11. This CDR3 spans 17 amino acids. The CDR3 loop is CASSPLGTGQGYNEQFF. CDR3 coding DNA: TGTGCCAGCAGCCCCCTTGGCACGGGACAGGGCTACAATGAGCAGTTCTTC.

CDR3: CASSHRDRGGELFF. The CDR3 nucleotides read TGTGCCAGCAGCCACAGGGATCGTGGCGGGGAGCTGTTTTTT. The V call is TRBV3-1 (or the pseudogene TRBV3-2), the J call TRBJ2-2, with D possibly being TRBD1 (5 bases). Deletions cut 3 bases from V and 7 bases from J, with 12 bases between. The CDR3 extends over 14 amino acids. Looked up from germline, CDR1 is LGHDT and CDR2 is YNNKEL (reference sequence).

The J gene is TRBJ1-2, the V gene TRBV5-1, with D possibly TRBD1 on 6 matching bases. Trimming cost V 2 bases and J 8 bases, with 19 bases left between them. The CDR3 is 15 residues long. Germline V gene data show CDR1 as SGHRS and CDR2 as YFSETQ. The CDR3 bases are TGCGCCAGCAGCTTCCAGACAGGATCCATAGACGGCTACACCTTC. It is translated as CASSFQTGSIDGYTF.

This clone was observed a handful of times. The rearrangement links TRBV6-2 or TRBV6-3 to TRBJ1-5; perhaps TRBD1 as D (5 bases). This CDR3 contains 15 residues. Germline CDR1 is MNHEY and CDR2 is SVGEGT. V was clipped by 2 bases and J by 2 bases, with 10 bases between them. CDR3 DNA sequence: TGTGCCAGCAGTTACGGGGGAGGGGGCAATCAGCCCCAGCATTTT. Encoded protein: CASSYGGGGNQPQHF.